A single sample is the source of the 27 T cell receptor beta chains below, sequenced in a study of beta chain features in type 1 diabetes. Expressed TCRB transcripts were sequenced because the isolated RNA had all been reverse transcribed beforehand. Clones were sequenced by immunoSEQ multiplex PCR, and TCRdb holds only the in-frame ones, with some missing. The profile covers 900,000 or so clones, with about a sixth appearing a single time and 0.02% to 0.025% taken by the ten largest. The sample comprised naive CD4+ T cells from blood. These TCRs come from a woman under 30 in good health.

CDR3 amino acids: CASSFSPRGLAEETQYF. For the CDR3, the DNA is TGTGCCAGCAGTTTCTCACCTCGCGGACTAGCGGAAGAGACCCAGTACTTC. This chain links TRBV28 with TRBJ2-5, with 10 positions matching TRBD2. The CDR3 consists of 17 residues. With V trimmed by 3 bases and J by 3 bases, 10 bases remained unmatched. Looked up from germline, CDR1 is MDHEN and CDR2 is SYDVKM.

V and J are TRBV11-2 and TRBJ2-1; the D gene is possibly TRBD1 (6 bases). Germline V gene sequence: CDR1 SGHAT, CDR2 FQNNGV. Trimming took 4 bases from V and 6 from J, leaving 13 bases between them. The CDR3 is made up of 14 amino acids. This CDR3 reads CASSSLAGANEQFF. CDR3 coding DNA: TGTGCCAGCAGCTCATTAGCAGGGGCCAATGAGCAGTTCTTC.

CDR3 nucleotide sequence: TGTGCCAGCAGTGAACCCCACCACCTGGAGACCCAGTACTTC. Amino acid sequence: CASSEPHHLETQYF. The J gene is TRBJ2-5, the V gene TRBV25-1; no reliable D call. Germline lookup yields CDR1 MGHDK and CDR2 SYGVNS. Trimming stripped 2 bases from V and 5 bases from J, with 12 bases between. CDR3 length equals 14 residues.

This clone was seen only a few times. The V call is TRBV4-1, the J call TRBJ2-5; D might be TRBD2 (6 bases). The CDR3 is 15 residues long. Germline V gene data show CDR1 as MGHRA and CDR2 as YSYEKL. Between the trimmed V and J ends, which lost 4 bases and 3 bases, there was a span of 15 bases. Here the CDR3 reads CASSRQGGGEETQYF. CDR3 DNA: TGCGCCAGCAGCCGACAAGGTGGAGGGGAAGAGACCCAGTACTTC.

This clone was counted a few times. The J gene is TRBJ2-5, the V gene TRBV7-2; D is possibly TRBD1 or TRBD2 (5 bases each). The germline V and J ends were trimmed by 5 bases and 3 bases, with 10 bases remaining between them. CDR3 length: 13 amino acids. CDR1 and CDR2 from the germline V gene are SGHTA and FQGNSA. The CDR3 region has the DNA TGTGCCAGCAGCCGGGACCCCAAAGAGACCCAGTACTTC. As protein: CASSRDPKETQYF.

The J gene is TRBJ2-6, the V gene TRBV27, with D possibly being TRBD1 or TRBD2 (5 bases each). V lost 6 bases to trimming and J lost 0 bases, with 12 bases between them. The CDR3 loop spans 16 amino acids. Per germline, CDR1 MNHEY and CDR2 SMNVEV (reference sequence). The CDR3 sequence is CASRGAGSSGANVLTF. The CDR3 nucleotides are TGTGCCAGCAGAGGGGCGGGCTCCTCTGGGGCCAACGTCCTGACTTTC. Complete variable domain (other parts from reference TRBV27 and TRBJ2-6): EAQVTQNPRYLITVTGKKLTVTCSQNMNHEYMSWYRQDPGLGLRQIYYSMNVEVTDKGDVPEGYKVSRKEKRNFPLILESPSPNQTSLYFCASRGAGSSGANVLTFGAGSRLTVL.

The genes are TRBV7-3 and TRBJ2-5; TRBD1 or TRBD2 may be the D gene (6 bases each). Trimming took off 5 bases at V and 9 bases at J, with 13 bases between the two ends. This CDR3 spans 12 amino acids. Germline V gene lookup returns CDR1 SGHTA and CDR2 FQGTGA. CDR3 sequence reads: CASSTSGEAQYF. The CDR3 bases are TGTGCCAGCAGCACCTCAGGGGAGGCCCAGTACTTC.

In this sample, this clone turned up a few times. This sequence joins TRBV7-2 and TRBJ2-7; no clear D. The CDR3 runs to 13 residues. The V gene's germline CDR1 is SGHTA and CDR2 FQGNSA. V lost 7 bases and J lost 3, with 13 bases in between. The chain's CDR3 is CASNFGVYYEQYF. For the CDR3, the DNA is TGTGCCAGCAACTTCGGAGTTTACTACGAGCAGTACTTC.

The chain links TRBV9 to TRBJ1-2; D is ambiguous. Germline CDR1 SGDLS, CDR2 YYNGEE. The CDR3 contains 14 residues. Deletions cut 0 bases from V and 1 base from J, with 7 bases between. CDR3 protein: CASSVGFGNYGYTF. In DNA form, the CDR3 reads TGTGCCAGCAGCGTAGGTTTTGGTAACTATGGCTACACCTTC.

This clone was seen a few times. The chain combines TRBV13 with TRBJ2-5; TRBD2 matches at 8 bases. Germline lookup yields CDR1 PRHDT and CDR2 FYEKMQ (reference sequence). The CDR3 is 17 amino acids. V shed 2 bases, J shed 5 bases, and the junction held 13 bases outside the gene matches. The CDR3 region has the DNA TGTGCCAGCAGCTTAACCCCGGGACTAGTGGTTCGGGAGACCCAGTACTTC. The encoded protein is CASSLTPGLVVRETQYF.

This chain joins TRBV7-9 and TRBJ1-1, with D tentatively TRBD1 (6 bases). CDR3 length: 13 amino acids. CDR1 and CDR2 from the germline V gene are SEHNR and FQNEAQ (reference sequence). Between the trimmed V and J ends, which lost 8 bases and 7 bases, there was a span of 17 bases. CDR3 residues: CASSTKGGIEAFF. Written as DNA, the CDR3 is TGTGCCAGCTCCACCAAGGGGGGGATTGAAGCTTTCTTT. Full variable domain (rest looked up from reference TRBV7-9 and TRBJ1-1): DTGVSQNPRHKITKRGQNVTFRCDPISEHNRLYWYRQTLGQGPEFLTYFQNEAQLEKSRLLSDRFSAERPKGSFSTLEIQRTEQGDSAMYLCASSTKGGIEAFFGQGTRLTVV.

The sample holds many counts of this clone. This chain uses TRBV13 with TRBJ2-1, with D unresolved. CDR3 size: 11 residues. The germline V gene encodes CDR1 PRHDT and CDR2 FYEKMQ (reference sequence). The V end lost 1 base, the J end lost 12 bases, and 7 bases lay between the germline ends. The CDR3 loop reads CASSLDGGQFF. In DNA form, the CDR3 reads TGTGCCAGCAGCTTAGATGGCGGGCAGTTCTTC. Full variable domain (remainder filled in from reference TRBV13 and TRBJ2-1): AAGVIQSPRHLIKEKRETATLKCYPIPRHDTVYWYQQGPGQDPQFLISFYEKMQSDKGSIPDRFSAQQFSDYHSELNMSSLELGDSALYFCASSLDGGQFFGPGTRLTVL.

This clone was recorded a few times. This chain connects TRBV28 to TRBJ1-2, with D hard to call. V dropped 3 bases and J dropped 6 bases, with 11 bases sitting between them. From germline, CDR1 is MDHEN and CDR2 SYDVKM. The CDR3 sequence is 13 residues long. The CDR3 DNA reads TGTGCCAGCAGTTTTTTTCTCAGAAATGGCTACACCTTC. It codes for CASSFFLRNGYTF.

V is TRBV19 and J is TRBJ2-3; D might be TRBD2 (5 bases). Germline assignment: CDR1 LNHDA and CDR2 SQIVND (reference sequence). V lost 3 bases, J lost 0 bases, and 13 bases lay in between. This CDR3 region has 16 residues. The CDR3 DNA reads as TGTGCCAGTAGTATCTGGGCTAGCTCTAGCACAGATACGCAGTATTTT. Its protein product is CASSIWASSSTDTQYF.

This chain uses TRBV11-2 with TRBJ2-1, with 7 bases identical to TRBD2. V shed 3 bases and J 6 bases; nucleotides not matched to a gene: 11. Germline V gene lookup returns CDR1 SGHAT and CDR2 FQNNGV. The CDR3 length is 16 residues. CDR3 bases: TGTGCCAGCAGCTTTTTGGCGGGAGAGGTGTTCAATGAGCAGTTCTTC. It translates to CASSFLAGEVFNEQFF. The full variable domain, its missing parts supplied by reference TRBV11-2 and TRBJ2-1, is EAGVAQSPRYKIIEKRQSVAFWCNPISGHATLYWYQQILGQGPKLLIQFQNNGVVDDSQLPKDRFSAERLKGVDSTLKIQPAKLEDSAVYLCASSFLAGEVFNEQFFGPGTRLTVL.

This clone was found a few times. The V gene is TRBV10-3, the J gene TRBJ2-1; unclear D gene. The CDR3 is 15 residues long. Germline CDR1 reads ENHRY; CDR2 reads SYGVKD. Between the trimmed V and J ends, which lost 3 bases and 0 bases, there was a span of 9 bases. The CDR3 bases are TGTGCCATCAGTGAAGAGACAACCTCCTACAATGAGCAGTTCTTC. Protein: CAISEETTSYNEQFF.

The V gene is TRBV10-3, the J gene TRBJ2-5, with D tentatively TRBD1 or TRBD2 (6 bases each). In germline, CDR1 is ENHRY, CDR2 SYGVKD. Trimming shortened V by 6 bases and J by 5 bases, and 10 bases separated the two germline ends. CDR3 size: 12 residues. The CDR3 nucleotides are TGTGCCATCAGAGGAGGGGGGGAGACCCAGTACTTC. Its translation is CAIRGGGETQYF.

CDR3: CASSPGQGVTEAFF. The CDR3 DNA is TGTGCCAGCAGCCCGGGACAGGGGGTGACTGAAGCTTTCTTT. The genes are TRBV7-9 and TRBJ1-1; 11 bases agree with TRBD1. Germline loops: CDR1 SEHNR, CDR2 FQNEAQ (reference sequence). Germline trimming cut 5 bases from V and 5 bases from J; bases unmatched to any gene: 4. CDR3 size: 14 residues.

The rearrangement joins TRBV6-5 to TRBJ2-2, with D unclear. The CDR3 has 15 residues. Germline V CDR1 and CDR2: MNHEY, SVGAGI. V lost 0 bases and J lost 2, with 7 bases in between. In nucleotides, the CDR3 is TGTGCCAGCAGTTACTCTTGGGTTAACACCGGGGAGCTGTTTTTT. Translation: CASSYSWVNTGELFF.

The table lists this clone with a few counts. The chain joins TRBV6-6 to TRBJ1-4, with D maybe TRBD1 (5 bases). Germline-derived CDR1 and CDR2 are MNHNY and SVGAGI (reference sequence). Trimming pared 2 bases from V and 8 bases from J, leaving 18 bases between. The CDR3 runs to 16 residues. The CDR3 is CASSYPMGGDREKLFF. In DNA form, the CDR3 reads TGTGCCAGCAGTTACCCCATGGGAGGGGATAGGGAAAAACTGTTTTTT.

Only one count was recorded for this clone. V usage is TRBV28 and J usage is TRBJ1-5; D unclear. Per germline, CDR1 MDHEN and CDR2 SYDVKM. V was shortened by 3 bases and J by 7 bases, with 7 bases between the two germline ends. CDR3 length: 12 residues. Here the CDR3 reads CASSLKGQPQHF. The CDR3 nucleotides read TGTGCCAGCAGTTTGAAGGGACAGCCCCAGCATTTT.

The sample holds a few counts of this clone. The rearrangement links TRBV28 to TRBJ1-2; D not certain. V lost 0 bases to trimming and J lost 6 bases, with 8 bases between them. CDR1 is MDHEN and CDR2 is SYDVKM in the germline V gene. The CDR3 consists of 13 residues. CDR3 sequence: CASSLWGRDGYTF. CDR3 DNA: TGTGCCAGCAGTTTATGGGGAAGAGATGGCTACACCTTC.

The chain employs TRBV11-2 and TRBJ2-3, with TRBD2 as a possible D gene (6 bases). Germline CDR1 reads SGHAT; CDR2 reads FQNNGV. The V gene lost 1 base and the J gene lost 5 bases, with 7 bases spanning the gap. This CDR3 is built from 13 residues. CDR3 amino acids: CASSLVGGDTQYF. The CDR3, as DNA: TGTGCCAGCAGCTTAGTGGGAGGAGATACGCAGTATTTT.

This chain links TRBV29-1 with TRBJ2-5; the D is unclear. CDR1 SQVTM and CDR2 ANQGSEA come from the germline V gene. This CDR3 has 12 residues. Between the trimmed V and J ends, which lost 5 bases and 5 bases, there was a span of 12 bases. CDR3 protein: CSVSGLGETQYF. DNA for the CDR3: TGCAGCGTTTCCGGTCTGGGGGAGACCCAGTACTTC.

Only a few counts were recorded for this clone. V is TRBV2 and J is TRBJ2-7; no clear D. V lost 4 bases and J lost 7, with 14 bases in between. The CDR3 sequence is 13 residues long. The germline V gene has CDR1 SNHLY and CDR2 FYNNEI. The CDR3 loop reads CASSGTYLWEQYF. The CDR3 coding sequence is TGTGCCAGCAGTGGAACTTACCTCTGGGAGCAGTACTTC.

The rearrangement uses TRBV7-6 and TRBJ1-1, with a tentative D call TRBD1 (5 bases). The CDR3 contains 15 residues. Germline CDR1 reads SGHVS; CDR2 reads FNYEAQ. V gave up 3 bases and J gave up 4 bases, with 15 bases separating them. CDR3 nucleotide sequence: TGTGCCAGCAGCTTCGGCCCGACAGCCATCACTGAAGCTTTCTTT. Protein: CASSFGPTAITEAFF.

V usage is TRBV7-9 and J usage is TRBJ1-1; perhaps TRBD1 as D (6 bases). The germline V and J ends were trimmed by 5 bases and 11 bases, with 18 bases remaining between them. This CDR3 is built from 13 residues. In germline, CDR1 is SEHNR, CDR2 FQNEAQ (reference sequence). The CDR3 loop reads CASSPRTAQEAFF. CDR3 in DNA: TGTGCCAGCAGCCCCAGGACAGCCCAGGAGGCTTTCTTT.